The clone carrying this T cell receptor (delta chain) was recorded a few times. The protein TCRdb lists belongs to a much larger clone and differs from this DNA's translation at residue 7, which points to a read error; the protein shown is made from the DNA. Sequencing covered both gamma and delta TCR chains per sample. TCRdb re-called clones from the multiplex PCR reads via CATT. The sample consists of roughly 93,000 delta-chain clones, more than 1.4% of them appearing once. This sample was included in a study of γδ T cells in repeated Plasmodium falciparum infection. Study details: Sampling occurred at baseline, pre-infection for selected infections, and 21 days post-infection.

The CDR3 is made up of 17 amino acids. Germline assignment: CDR1 GEAIGNYY and CDR2 EKD. With V trimmed by 1 base and J by 1 base, 9 bases remained unmatched. Flow sorting of PBMC yielded separate Vgamma9/Vdelta2+ and Vdelta2-negative gammadelta T cell populations for bulk repertoire analysis. The TCR originated in a pool of human donors (malaria-infected and uninfected, not separated). The specimen was gamma-delta T cells from blood. The rearrangement joins TRDV2 to TRDJ1; 9 bases map to TRDD3. TCRdb supplies no J gene; here it was assigned by aligning the nucleotide sequence to germline. The CDR3 here is CACDTGGGILCTDKLIF. CDR3 DNA sequence: TGTGCCTGTGACACAGGGGGGGGGATACTTTGCACCGATAAACTCATCTTT.